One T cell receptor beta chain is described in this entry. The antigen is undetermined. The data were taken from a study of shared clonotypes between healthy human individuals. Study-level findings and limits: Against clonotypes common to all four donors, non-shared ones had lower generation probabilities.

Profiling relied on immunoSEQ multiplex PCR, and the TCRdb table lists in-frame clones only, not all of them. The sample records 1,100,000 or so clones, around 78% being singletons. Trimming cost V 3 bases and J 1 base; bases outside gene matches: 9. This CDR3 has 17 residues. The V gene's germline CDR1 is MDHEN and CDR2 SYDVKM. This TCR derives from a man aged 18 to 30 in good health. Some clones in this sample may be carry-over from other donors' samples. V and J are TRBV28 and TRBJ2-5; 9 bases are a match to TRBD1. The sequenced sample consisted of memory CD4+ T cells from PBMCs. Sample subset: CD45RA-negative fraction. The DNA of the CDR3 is TGTGCCAGCAGTTTGGATAGAAAGGACAGGGGCCAAGAGACCCAGTACTTC. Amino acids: CASSLDRKDRGQETQYF.